The source of this T cell receptor beta chain is a study of early T cells in non-severe SARS-CoV-2 infection. Background on the study: The study sequenced bulk RNA from unsorted whole blood, with chains unpaired. Overall study results and limits: There was a bias toward anti-spike CD8 responses in VDJdb matching, which missed private and CD4 specificities.

Molecules of cDNA were individually given unique molecular identifiers that were attached to them. MiXCR was run by TCRdb on the 5' RACE reads, yielding one entry per CDR3 protein. Among roughly 48,000 distinct CDR3 sequences listed, roughly 5.3% were seen once. Per the germline V gene, CDR1 is DFQATT and CDR2 is SNEGSKA (reference sequence). The CDR3 has 17 amino acids. Regarding this clonotype: Its antigen is undetermined.

The V call is TRBV20-1, the J call TRBJ2-7; possible D gene TRBD2, 6 bases. This clonotype originated in an adult who was a healthcare worker with PCR-confirmed SARS-CoV-2 infection or an uninfected control (not recorded which). Material for sequencing was whole blood. In DNA, the CDR3 is TGCACGCAATGGGGGGTTCTAGCCCGCAAAAATCAATACGAGCAGTACTTC. It encodes CTQWGVLARKNQYEQYF.